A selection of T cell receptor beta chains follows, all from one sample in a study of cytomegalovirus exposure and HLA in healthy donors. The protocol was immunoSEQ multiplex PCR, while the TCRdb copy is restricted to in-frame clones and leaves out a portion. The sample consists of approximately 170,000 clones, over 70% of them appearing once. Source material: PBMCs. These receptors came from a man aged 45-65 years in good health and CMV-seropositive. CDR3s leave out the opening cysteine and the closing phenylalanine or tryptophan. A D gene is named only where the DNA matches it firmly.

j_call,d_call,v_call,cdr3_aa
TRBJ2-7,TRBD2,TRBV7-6,ASSLAAGDYEQY
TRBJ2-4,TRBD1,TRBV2,ARGGQGNIQY
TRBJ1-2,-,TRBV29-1,SVEQEYGYT
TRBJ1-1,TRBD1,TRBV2,ASRDSYRGRAEAF
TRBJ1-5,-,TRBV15,ATSKERSNQPQH
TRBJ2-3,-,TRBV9,ASSLQGGTPSDTQY
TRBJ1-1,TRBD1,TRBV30,AWSVQGDAKAF
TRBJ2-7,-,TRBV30,AWSHYPRVRYEQY
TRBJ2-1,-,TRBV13,ASSLLGGLDNEQF
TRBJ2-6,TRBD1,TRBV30,AWSVQGTGANVLT
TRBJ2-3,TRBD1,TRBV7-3,ASSLYDRAVADTQY
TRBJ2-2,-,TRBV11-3,ASSLRFTTGELF
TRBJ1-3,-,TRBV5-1,ASSREGKPGNTIY
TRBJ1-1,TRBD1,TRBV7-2,ASSLARGQVEAF
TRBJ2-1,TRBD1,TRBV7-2,ASSQPPGQGSRWEF
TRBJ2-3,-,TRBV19,ASSYPGGDTQY
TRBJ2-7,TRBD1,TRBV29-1,SVGDRGEY
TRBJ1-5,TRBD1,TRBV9,ASSAATGGGQPQH
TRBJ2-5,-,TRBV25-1,ASSESGYETQY
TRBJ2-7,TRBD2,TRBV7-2,ASSGGGSSYEQY
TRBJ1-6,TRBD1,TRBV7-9,ASRNDRGSYNSPLH
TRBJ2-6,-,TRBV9,ARGDIGVSGANVLT